This section outlines one TCR beta chain sequence together with its context. Its antigen remains unidentified. The PCR made use of 60 Vbeta and 13 Jbeta primers. Clones were read by immunoSEQ multiplex PCR, and TCRdb kept only the in-frame ones, dropping some. The sample has about 99,000 clones, 78% seen once; the top ten hold roughly 1.7%. The source of the sample is a study of cytomegalovirus exposure and HLA in healthy donors. Overall study findings and caveats: Later analysis associated a missense DCLRE1C variant with TCR beta V- and J-gene trimming.

This clonotype originated in a woman aged 40 to 55 in good health and CMV-seronegative. Sequencing was done on a sample of PBMCs.

The CDR3 here is CASSSPTHPGGNEQFF. The DNA for the CDR3 is TGTGCCAGCAGTTCCCCGACCCACCCAGGGGGCAATGAGCAGTTCTTC. The chain uses TRBV6-5 and TRBJ2-1; 7 positions agree with TRBD1. Per the germline V gene, CDR1 is MNHEY and CDR2 is SVGAGI. J gave up 6 bases and V 4 bases, and 12 bases lay outside the gene matches. This CDR3 region has 16 residues.